This T cell receptor (beta chain) was sequenced during a study of cytomegalovirus exposure and HLA in healthy donors. Study conclusions and caveats: Association of a missense DCLRE1C variant with TCR beta V- and J-gene trimming was reported in a later analysis. As was reported, the classifier diagnosed cytomegalovirus status with high specificity and sensitivity.

As for this clone: Its antigen is not identified.

60 Vbeta and 13 Jbeta primers were used in PCR. Method: immunoSEQ multiplex PCR; TCRdb's copy keeps in-frame clones and lacks some. The data contain 140,000 to 150,000 clones, around 70% of them singletons. V lost 1 base, J lost 0 bases, and 9 bases lay in between. The CDR3 spans 15 residues. CDR1 is SEHNR, CDR2 FQNEAQ, per germline (reference sequence). The sample consisted of PBMCs. The origin of this receptor is a man in his forties in good health and CMV-seronegative. This chain uses TRBV7-9 with TRBJ2-5; D not certain. The CDR3 DNA sequence: TGTGCCAGCAGCTTAGTGGCTCTGTACCAAGAGACCCAGTACTTC. Protein product: CASSLVALYQETQYF.